Here is one T cell receptor (beta chain) with its context. It is likely a read error, because the conserved phenylalanine at the end of the CDR3 is missing. This record comes from a study of tumor and adjacent non-tumor tissue in lung cancer. This CDR3 has 14 residues. Germline-derived CDR1 and CDR2 are WNHNN and SYGVQD (reference sequence). The template was RNA from unsorted bulk tissue. More than 3 cm separated this lung sample from the edge of the tumor. A modified ARM-PCR protocol with three rounds of nested PCR amplified TCRbeta. TCRdb analysed the multiplex PCR reads with MiXCR anew, one entry per CDR3 protein. The repertoire holds 85,000 or so distinct CDR3 sequences, with around 82% as singletons.

Specimen: distant non-tumor lung tissue. This TCR was recovered from a woman between 50 and 59 years old with non-small cell lung cancer. V gene TRBV10-1 combines with J gene TRBJ2-3, with unresolved D. CDR3 loop: CANSEAENTDTQYL. CDR3 coding DNA: TGCGCCAACAGTGAGGCGGAGAACACAGATACGCAGTATTTA.